This TCR beta chain stems from a study of blood T cell dynamics during melanoma immunotherapy. As for time point: pre-treatment baseline. Disease control meant complete response, partial response or stable disease at 12 weeks. A fixed DNA input of 300 to 350 ng was used per bulk PBMC sample. The assay was immunoSEQ multiplex PCR, and TCRdb's table has in-frame clones only and misses some. The sample carries tens of thousands of clones, 85% to 90% recorded once. The CDR3 runs 12 residues. Germline CDR1 reads SNHLY; CDR2 reads FYNNEI. The ends were cut back, 8 bases at V and 8 bases at J, with 13 bases in the middle.

This chain uses TRBV2 with TRBJ2-1; no definite D call. The source of this sequence is a human donor with melanoma. Sequenced here: blood, sampled from a patient treated with checkpoint blockade. CDR3 nucleotide sequence: TGTGCCAGCCACCGAGGCCACCATGAGCAGTTCTTC. This sequence encodes CASHRGHHEQFF.